This T cell receptor beta chain was profiled in a study of CD8+CD57+ T cells in acquired aplastic anemia. Genomic DNA constituted the template upon which TCR beta VDJ and CDR3 profiling was performed. TCRdb re-analysed the reads in MiXCR, keeping a single row per CDR3 protein. Here the sample spans under 350,000 distinct CDR3 sequences, roughly 53% being singletons. This clonotype has a handful of counts. CD8+CD57+ cell expansion had been shown by flow cytometry in patients chosen for sequencing. Among the patients, all had severe acquired aplastic anemia. Looked up from germline, CDR1 is SEHNR and CDR2 is FQNEAQ (reference sequence). V shed 5 bases, J shed 1 base, and the junction held 3 bases outside the gene matches. This CDR3 has 16 residues.

The rearrangement uses TRBV7-9 and TRBJ2-3; the match to TRBD2 covers 13 bases. The sequenced sample was sorted CD4+, CD8+, or CD8+CD57+ T cells (not recorded which) from PBMCs. The sequence derives from a human donor with aplastic anemia. CDR3: CASSAGLAGGTDTQYF. DNA of the CDR3: TGTGCCAGCAGCGCCGGACTAGCGGGGGGCACAGATACGCAGTATTTT.